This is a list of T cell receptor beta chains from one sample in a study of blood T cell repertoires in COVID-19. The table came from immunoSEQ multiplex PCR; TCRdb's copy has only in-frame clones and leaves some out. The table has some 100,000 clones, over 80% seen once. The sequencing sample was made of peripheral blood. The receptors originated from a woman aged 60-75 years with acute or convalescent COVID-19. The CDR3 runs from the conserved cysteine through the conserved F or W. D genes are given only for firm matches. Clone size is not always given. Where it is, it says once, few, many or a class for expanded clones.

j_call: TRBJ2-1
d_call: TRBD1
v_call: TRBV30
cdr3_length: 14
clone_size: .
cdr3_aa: CAWSVLTGGDEQFF
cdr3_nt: TGTGCCTGGAGTGTACTAACAGGGGGTGATGAGCAGTTCTTC

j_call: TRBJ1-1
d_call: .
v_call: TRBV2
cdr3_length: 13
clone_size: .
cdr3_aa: CASSFDRNTEAFF
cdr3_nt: TGTGCCAGCAGTTTTGACAGGAACACTGAAGCTTTCTTT

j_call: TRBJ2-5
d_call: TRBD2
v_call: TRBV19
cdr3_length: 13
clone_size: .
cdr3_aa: CASSREGQETQYF
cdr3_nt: TGTGCCAGTAGTCGGGAGGGGCAAGAGACCCAGTACTTC

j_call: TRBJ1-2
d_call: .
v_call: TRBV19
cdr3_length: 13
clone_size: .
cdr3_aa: CASSTGQARGYTF
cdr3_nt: TGTGCCAGTAGTACGGGACAAGCAAGAGGCTACACCTTC

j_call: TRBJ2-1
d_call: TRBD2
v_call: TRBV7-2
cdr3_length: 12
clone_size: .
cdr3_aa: CASTGGRDEQFF
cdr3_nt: TGTGCCAGCACCGGGGGGAGGGATGAGCAGTTCTTC

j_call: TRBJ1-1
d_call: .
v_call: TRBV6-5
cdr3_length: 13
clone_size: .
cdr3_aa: CASTGRANTEAFF
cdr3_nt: TGTGCCAGCACGGGCAGGGCGAACACTGAAGCTTTCTTT

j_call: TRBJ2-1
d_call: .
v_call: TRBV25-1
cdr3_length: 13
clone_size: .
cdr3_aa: CASSEGGRDEQFF
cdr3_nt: TGTGCCAGCAGTGAGGGGGGGCGCGATGAGCAGTTCTTC

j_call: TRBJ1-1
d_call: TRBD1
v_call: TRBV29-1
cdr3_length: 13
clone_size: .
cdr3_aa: CSVGLGTETEAFF
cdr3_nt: TGCAGCGTTGGCTTAGGGACAGAAACTGAAGCTTTCTTT

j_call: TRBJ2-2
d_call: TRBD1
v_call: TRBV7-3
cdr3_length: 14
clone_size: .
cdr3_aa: CASSSQGAYGELFF
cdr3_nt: TGTGCCAGCAGCTCCCAGGGGGCATACGGGGAGCTGTTTTTT

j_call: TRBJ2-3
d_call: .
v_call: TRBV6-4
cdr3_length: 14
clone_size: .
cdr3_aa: CASSEQGHTDTQYF
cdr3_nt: TGTGCCAGCAGTGAGCAGGGGCACACAGATACGCAGTATTTT

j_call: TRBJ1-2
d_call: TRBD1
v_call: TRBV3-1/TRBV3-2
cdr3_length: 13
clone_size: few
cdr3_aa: CASSPPGGYGYTF
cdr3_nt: TGTGCCAGCAGCCCTCCAGGGGGCTATGGCTACACCTTC

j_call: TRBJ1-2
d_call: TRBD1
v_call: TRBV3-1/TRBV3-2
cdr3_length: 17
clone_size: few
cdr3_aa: CASSHPGTGIPNYGYTF
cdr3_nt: TGTGCCAGCAGCCACCCCGGGACAGGGATCCCTAACTATGGCTACACCTTC

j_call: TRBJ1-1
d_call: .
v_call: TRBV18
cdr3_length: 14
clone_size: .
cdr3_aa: CASSLKDSNTEAFF
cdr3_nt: TGTGCCAGCTCACTTAAAGACTCGAACACTGAAGCTTTCTTT

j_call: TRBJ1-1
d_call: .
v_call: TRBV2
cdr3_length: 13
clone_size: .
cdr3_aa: CASGPFGQGEAFF
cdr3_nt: TGTGCCAGCGGCCCCTTCGGGCAGGGTGAAGCTTTCTTT

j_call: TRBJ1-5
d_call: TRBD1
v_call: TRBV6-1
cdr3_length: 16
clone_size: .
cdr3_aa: CASSETRGLSNQPQHF
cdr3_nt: TGTGCCAGCAGTGAAACCAGGGGGCTGAGCAATCAGCCCCAGCATTTT

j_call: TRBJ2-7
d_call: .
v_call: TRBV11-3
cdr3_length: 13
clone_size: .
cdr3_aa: CAKPGGCSYEQYF
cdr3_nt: TGTGCCAAGCCAGGGGGGTGCTCCTACGAGCAGTACTTC

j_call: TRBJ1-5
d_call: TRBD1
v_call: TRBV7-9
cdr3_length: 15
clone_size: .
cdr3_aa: CASSLVGQGNQPQHF
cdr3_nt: TGTGCCAGCAGCTTAGTGGGACAGGGCAATCAGCCCCAGCATTTT

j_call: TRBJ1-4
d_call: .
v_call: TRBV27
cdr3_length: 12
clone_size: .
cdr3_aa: CASTNSREKLFF
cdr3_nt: TGTGCCAGCACCAACAGCAGGGAAAAACTGTTTTTT

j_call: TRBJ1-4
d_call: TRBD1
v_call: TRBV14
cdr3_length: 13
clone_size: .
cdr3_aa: CASSQVRGQKLFF
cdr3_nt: TGTGCCAGCAGCCAAGTCCGGGGACAGAAACTGTTTTTT

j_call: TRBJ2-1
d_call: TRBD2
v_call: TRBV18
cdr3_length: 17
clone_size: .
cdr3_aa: CASSPRGGRGQNNEQFF
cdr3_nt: TGTGCCAGCTCACCCCGGGGGGGCAGGGGTCAGAACAATGAGCAGTTCTTC

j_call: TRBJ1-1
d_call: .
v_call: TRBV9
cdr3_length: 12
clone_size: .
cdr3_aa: CASSGVRGEAFF
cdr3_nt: TGTGCCAGCAGCGGGGTTCGGGGTGAAGCTTTCTTT

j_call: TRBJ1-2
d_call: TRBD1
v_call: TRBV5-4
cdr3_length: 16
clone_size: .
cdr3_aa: CASSPQGRGANYGYTF
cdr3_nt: TGTGCCAGCAGCCCACAGGGGCGGGGGGCTAACTATGGCTACACCTTC

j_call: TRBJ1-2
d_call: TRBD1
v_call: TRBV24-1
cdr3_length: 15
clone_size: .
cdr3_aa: CATSDPPGQGYGYTF
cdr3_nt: TGTGCCACCAGTGACCCTCCGGGACAGGGCTATGGCTACACCTTC

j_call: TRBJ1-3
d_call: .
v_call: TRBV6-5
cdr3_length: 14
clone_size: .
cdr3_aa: CASSLAGSGNTIYF
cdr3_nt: TGTGCCAGCAGTTTGGCGGGGTCTGGAAACACCATATATTTT

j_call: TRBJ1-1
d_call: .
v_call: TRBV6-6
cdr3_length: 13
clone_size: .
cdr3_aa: CASSQGPNTEAFF
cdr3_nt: TGTGCCAGCAGCCAGGGGCCGAACACTGAAGCTTTCTTT

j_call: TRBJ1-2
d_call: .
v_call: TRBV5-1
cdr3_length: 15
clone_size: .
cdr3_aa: CASSLALPRVDGYTF
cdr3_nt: TGCGCCAGCAGCTTGGCCCTACCTAGAGTTGATGGCTACACCTTC

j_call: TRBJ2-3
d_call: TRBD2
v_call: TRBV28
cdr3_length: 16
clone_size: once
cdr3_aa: CASSLGGAGLGDTQYF
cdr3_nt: TGTGCCAGCAGCCTCGGCGGAGCGGGGCTCGGAGATACGCAGTATTTT

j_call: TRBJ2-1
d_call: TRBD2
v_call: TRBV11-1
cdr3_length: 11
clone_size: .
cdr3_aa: CASTMGGEQFF
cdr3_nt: TGTGCCAGCACCATGGGAGGGGAGCAGTTCTTC

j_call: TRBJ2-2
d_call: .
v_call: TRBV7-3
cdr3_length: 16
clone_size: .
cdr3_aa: CASSSVPDSGTGELFF
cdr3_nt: TGTGCCAGCAGCTCCGTCCCGGACAGTGGGACCGGGGAGCTGTTTTTT

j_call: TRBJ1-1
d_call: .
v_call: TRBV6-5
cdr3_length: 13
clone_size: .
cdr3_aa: CASSWEGGTEAFF
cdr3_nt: TGTGCCAGCAGTTGGGAGGGAGGCACTGAAGCTTTCTTT

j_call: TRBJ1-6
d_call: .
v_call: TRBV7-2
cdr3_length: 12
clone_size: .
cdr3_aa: CASSLGGSPLHF
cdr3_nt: TGTGCCAGCAGCTTAGGAGGTTCACCCCTCCACTTT

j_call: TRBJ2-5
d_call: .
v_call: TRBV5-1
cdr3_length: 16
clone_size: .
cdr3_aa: CASSLVLVGPAETQYF
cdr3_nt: TGCGCCAGCAGCTTGGTTCTGGTGGGGCCGGCAGAGACCCAGTACTTC

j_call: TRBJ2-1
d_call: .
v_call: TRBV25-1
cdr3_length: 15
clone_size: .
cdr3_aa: CASSEGAHPRNEQFF
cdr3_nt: TGTGCCAGCAGTGAAGGGGCCCACCCTCGAAATGAGCAGTTCTTC

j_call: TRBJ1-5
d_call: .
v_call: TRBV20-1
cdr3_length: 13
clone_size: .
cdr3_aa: CSASRGGTQPQHF
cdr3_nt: TGCAGTGCTAGTCGTGGGGGGACTCAGCCCCAGCATTTT

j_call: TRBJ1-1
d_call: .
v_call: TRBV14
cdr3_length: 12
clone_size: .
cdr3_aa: CASSQDVGGAFF
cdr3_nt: TGTGCCAGCAGCCAAGACGTAGGAGGAGCTTTCTTT

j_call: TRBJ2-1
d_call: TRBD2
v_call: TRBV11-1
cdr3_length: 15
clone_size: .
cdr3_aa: CASSPDLRGGGEQFF
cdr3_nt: TGTGCCAGCAGCCCAGATTTGCGGGGGGGAGGTGAGCAGTTCTTC

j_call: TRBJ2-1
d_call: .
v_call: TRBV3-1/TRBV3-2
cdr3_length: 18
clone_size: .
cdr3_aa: CASSQSWGTFSTGNEQFF
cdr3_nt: TGTGCCAGCAGCCAGTCCTGGGGCACATTTAGTACCGGCAATGAGCAGTTCTTC

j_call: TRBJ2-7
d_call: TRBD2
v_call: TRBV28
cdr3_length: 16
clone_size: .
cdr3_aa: CASSSPATSGTYEQYF
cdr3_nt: TGTGCCAGCAGTTCGCCCGCGACTAGCGGGACGTACGAGCAGTACTTC

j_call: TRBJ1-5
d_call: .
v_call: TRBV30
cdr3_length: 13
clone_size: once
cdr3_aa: CAWSAGSNQPQHF
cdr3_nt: TGTGCCTGGAGTGCAGGGAGCAATCAGCCCCAGCATTTT

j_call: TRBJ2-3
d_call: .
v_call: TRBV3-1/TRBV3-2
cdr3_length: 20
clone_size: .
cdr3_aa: CASSQGRVVGPPLSTDTQYF
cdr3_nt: TGTGCCAGCAGCCAAGGGCGGGTTGTGGGTCCCCCCCTTAGCACAGATACGCAGTATTTT